The 30 T cell receptor beta chains below all came from one sample that was sequenced in a study of regulatory T cells in long-lasting Graves disease. CDR3-region Arm-PCR and iRepertoire HTBI primers produced the TCR beta libraries. Using its own MiXCR run on the multiplex PCR reads, TCRdb lists one record per CDR3 protein. The table has 500,000 or so distinct CDR3 sequences, roughly 16% seen once; the top ten hold roughly an eighth. Stated time point: newly diagnosed GD, antithyroid drugs for less than 3 months. RNA isolated from PBMCs was used to make the TCR library. Separately, the same data were catalogued under a study of T cells in Graves' hyperthyroidism and ophthalmopathy.

The sequenced sample was peripheral blood mononuclear cells (PBMCs), obtained at new diagnosis, from a patient treated with antithyroid drugs. The source is a man in his forties or fifties with Graves disease.

Concerning this clonotype itself: This may be a read error, as it is one base from a much larger clone. The chain recombines TRBV5-1 with TRBJ1-5, with D perhaps matching TRBD1 (5 bases). The CDR3 sequence is 14 residues long. Germline assignment: CDR1 SGHRS and CDR2 YFSETQ. In nucleotides, the CDR3 is TGCGCCAGCAGCTTGGCCATCGGGGGTCAGCTCCAGCATTTT. As protein: CASSLAIGGQLQHF.

V is TRBV12-3 or TRBV12-4 and J is TRBJ2-7; D unresolved. V lost 1 base, J lost 0 bases, and 7 bases lay in between. The CDR3 spans 14 residues. The CDR3 sequence: CASSLGANSYEQYF. CDR3 nucleotides: TGTGCCAGCAGTTTAGGGGCCAACTCCTACGAGCAGTACTTC.

Notes on this clonotype: A much larger clone sits a single nucleotide away, making a read error possible. The J gene is TRBJ2-1, the V gene TRBV6-5; tentatively, D is TRBD1 or TRBD2 (5 bases each). This CDR3 contains 14 residues. Looked up from germline, CDR1 is MNHEY and CDR2 is SVGAGI. The CDR3 sequence is CAGSYLRGRDEQFF. DNA of the CDR3: TGTGCCGGCAGTTACTTAAGGGGACGGGATGAGCAGTTCTTC.

This clonotype was observed a few times. The chain is built from TRBV6-2 or TRBV6-3 and TRBJ2-2; D possibly corresponds to TRBD2 (7 bases). The V gene's germline CDR1 is MNHEY and CDR2 SVGEGT. The CDR3 runs 14 residues. V shed 6 bases and J shed 5 bases, with 13 bases lying between them. CDR3 loop: CASSRGGKTGELFF. The CDR3 DNA follows: TGTGCCAGCAGCAGGGGAGGGAAAACCGGGGAGCTGTTTTTT.

Worth noting for this clonotype: This could be a read error, since a much larger clone is one nucleotide away. CDR3 protein: CASSKSTGGAETQYF. In nucleotides, the CDR3 is TGTGCCAGCAGTAAAAGCACAGGGGGAGCGGAGACCCAGTACTTC. The chain combines TRBV6-2 or TRBV6-3 with TRBJ2-5; 8 nucleotides match TRBD1. The CDR3 extends over 15 amino acids. The V gene's germline CDR1 is MNHEY and CDR2 SVGEGT. The J segment lost 5 bases and the V segment lost 5 bases, leaving 10 bases of the junction unmatched.

This clonotype was picked up a small number of times. The chain joins TRBV6-2 or TRBV6-3 to TRBJ2-7, with D possibly being TRBD2 (6 bases). This CDR3 comprises 12 residues. Trimming stripped 6 bases from V and 5 bases from J, with 11 bases between. Per germline, CDR1 MNHEY and CDR2 SVGEGT. The CDR3 bases are TGTGCCAGCAGGGAGGGAGACCACGAGCAGTACTTC. Protein: CASREGDHEQYF.

This clonotype was observed a few times. The chain recombines TRBV5-8 with TRBJ1-5, with 9 bases fitting TRBD1. V dropped 6 bases and J dropped 6; count of bases not matched to a gene: 7. The CDR3 is 14 amino acids. The germline CDR1 and CDR2 sequences are SGHTS and YDEGEE. The CDR3: CASTSGQGPQPQHF. DNA of the CDR3: TGTGCCAGCACCTCGGGACAGGGTCCTCAGCCCCAGCATTTT.

There are a few counts of this clonotype. The CDR3 sequence: CASSPPLAGYNEQFF. Written as DNA, the CDR3 is TGTGCCAGCAGCCCCCCGCTAGCGGGATACAATGAGCAGTTCTTC. V is TRBV7-2 and J is TRBJ2-1, with 9 bases that match TRBD2. This CDR3 is 15 amino acids long. Losses at the gene ends were 5 bases for V and 4 bases for J; bases not matched to a gene: 6. Germline loops: CDR1 SGHTA, CDR2 FQGNSA.

V gene TRBV10-3 combines with J gene TRBJ2-3; D call uncertain. In germline, CDR1 is ENHRY, CDR2 SYGVKD. The CDR3 is 12 amino acids. Trimming left V 0 bases short and J 5 bases short, with 3 bases between. The CDR3 DNA sequence: TGTGCCATCAGTGAGTCGCTAGATACGCAGTATTTT. It is translated as CAISESLDTQYF.

Points on this clonotype: A far larger clone is one base from this, pointing to a likely read error. The chain joins TRBV20-1 to TRBJ2-1; 9 nucleotides align to TRBD1. The CDR3 is made up of 14 amino acids. Unmatched junction bases numbered 13, after V lost 6 bases and J lost 10 bases. Germline CDR1 reads DFQATT; CDR2 reads SNEGSKA (reference sequence). The CDR3 sequence: CSAVSGQGTYEQFF. The CDR3 DNA is TGCAGTGCCGTCTCGGGACAGGGAACCTACGAGCAGTTCTTC.

This clonotype came up many times. This chain uses TRBV28 with TRBJ2-3; D unresolved. This CDR3 is built from 17 residues. Germline V gives CDR1 MDHEN, CDR2 SYDVKM. V gave up 4 bases and J gave up 0 bases, with 17 bases separating them. The CDR3 bases are TGTGCCAGCAGTTCACCGGGCCAAGTTTATAGCACAGATACGCAGTATTTT. It translates to CASSSPGQVYSTDTQYF.

This clonotype was observed many times. The chain joins TRBV20-1 to TRBJ2-7; the D is unclear. This CDR3 contains 13 residues. Germline V gene lookup returns CDR1 DFQATT and CDR2 SNEGSKA (reference sequence). V was trimmed by 4 bases and J by 0 bases, leaving 10 bases between them. The CDR3 reads CSATPRYSYEQYF. For the CDR3, the DNA is TGCAGTGCTACCCCTCGGTACTCCTACGAGCAGTACTTC.

This clonotype was seen a handful of times. A much larger clone sits a single nucleotide away, making a read error possible. J is TRBJ2-1 and V is TRBV7-9; 10 nucleotides match TRBD2. The CDR3 totals 14 residues. Per germline, CDR1 SEHNR and CDR2 FQNEAQ (reference sequence). The V and J ends lost 4 bases and 7 bases, in that order; junction bases with no gene match: 4. CDR3 loop: CASSSASGGNEQFF. Here the CDR3 DNA reads TGTGCCAGCAGCTCCGCTAGCGGGGGAAATGAGCAGTTCTTC.

The chain recombines TRBV20-1 with TRBJ2-3, with D unclear. The J call is doubtful: the DNA matches TRBJ2-5 better. Germline V CDR1 and CDR2: DFQATT, SNEGSKA (reference sequence). This CDR3 has 13 residues. The DNA for the CDR3 is TGCAGTGCTAGAGAGGTGGCTTCAAGGACCCAGTACTTC. Translation: CSAREVASRTQYF.

This clonotype was recorded many times. The chain joins TRBV11-2 to TRBJ2-2; D is unclear. V shed 1 base and J shed 1 base, with 16 bases lying between them. CDR3 length equals 18 residues. Germline CDR1 reads SGHAT; CDR2 reads FQNNGV. CDR3 sequence: CASSLGPSVARNTGELFF. CDR3 nucleotide sequence: TGTGCCAGCAGCTTAGGACCGTCCGTGGCTAGGAACACCGGGGAGCTGTTTTTT.

The chain is built from TRBV11-2 and TRBJ1-2; weak D call: TRBD1 (6 bases). Trimming removed 5 bases from V and 5 bases from J, with 21 bases in between. The CDR3 spans 16 residues. Germline V gene sequence: CDR1 SGHAT, CDR2 FQNNGV. CDR3: CASSPQTTGSIYGYTF. The CDR3 coding sequence is TGTGCCAGCAGCCCCCAAACGACAGGATCTATTTATGGCTACACCTTC.

There are many counts of this clonotype. The gene calls are TRBV11-2 and TRBJ2-3; D remains ambiguous. The V end was cut by 5 bases, the J end by 4 bases, with 22 bases between. Germline-derived CDR1 and CDR2 are SGHAT and FQNNGV. The CDR3 has 17 amino acids. The CDR3 is CASSRTVAANLADTQYF. The CDR3, as DNA: TGTGCCAGCAGCCGAACTGTGGCGGCTAATTTGGCAGATACGCAGTATTTT.

Many counts were recorded for this clonotype. The gene calls are TRBV20-1 and TRBJ2-1, with 10 positions matching TRBD2. J was trimmed by 5 bases and V by 4 bases; bases with no gene match: 5. The CDR3 is 14 amino acids. Germline CDR1 and CDR2: DFQATT and SNEGSKA (reference sequence). CDR3 sequence (DNA): TGCAGTGCTACCGGGACTAGCGCCCACAATGAGCAGTTCTTC. Its translation is CSATGTSAHNEQFF.

There are many counts of this clonotype. The rearrangement uses TRBV28 and TRBJ2-1; D remains ambiguous. CDR3 length: 15 residues. Between the trimmed V and J ends, which lost 6 bases and 0 bases, there was a span of 12 bases. Per germline, CDR1 MDHEN and CDR2 SYDVKM. For the CDR3, the DNA is TGTGCCAGCAGGGACGAGGCTTACTCCTACAATGAGCAGTTCTTC. This encodes CASRDEAYSYNEQFF. Complete variable domain (other parts from reference TRBV28 and TRBJ2-1): DVKVTQSSRYLVKRTGEKVFLECVQDMDHENMFWYRQDPGLGLRLIYFSYDVKMKEKGDIPEGYSVSREKKERFSLILESASTNQTSMYLCASRDEAYSYNEQFFGPGTRLTVL.

This clonotype was counted a few times. The chain couples TRBV29-1 to TRBJ1-2; tentative D call: TRBD1 (5 bases). The V end lost 3 bases, the J end lost 4 bases, and 12 bases lay between the germline ends. This CDR3 is 13 amino acids long. Germline CDR1 reads SQVTM; CDR2 reads ANQGSEA. The CDR3 coding sequence is TGCAGCGTTGAGTGGGGCCGGGGCTATGGCTACACCTTC. It yields the protein CSVEWGRGYGYTF. The full variable domain, completed using reference TRBV29-1 and TRBJ1-2, is SAVISQKPSRDICQRGTSLTIQCQVDSQVTMMFWYRQQPGQSLTLIATANQGSEATYESGFVIDKFPISRPNLTFSTLTVSNMSPEDSSIYLCSVEWGRGYGYTFGSGTRLTVV.

This clonotype was counted many times. This chain links TRBV7-9 with TRBJ2-1; D is perhaps TRBD2 (6 bases). This CDR3 is built from 17 residues. V shed 4 bases and J shed 4 bases, with 20 bases lying between them. CDR1 is SEHNR and CDR2 is FQNEAQ in the germline V gene (reference sequence). CDR3 sequence (DNA): TGTGCCAGCAGCTCATTAAAGTCCGGGACTTCATACAATGAGCAGTTCTTC. Its protein is CASSSLKSGTSYNEQFF.

The chain couples TRBV7-2 to TRBJ2-1; tentative D call: TRBD1 (5 bases). V lost 2 bases and J 5 bases, leaving 19 bases between the germline ends. Per germline, CDR1 SGHTA and CDR2 FQGNSA. The CDR3 contains 17 residues. CDR3: CASSLFVAAWGNNEQFF. The CDR3 coding sequence is TGTGCCAGCAGCTTATTCGTGGCTGCTTGGGGCAACAATGAGCAGTTCTTC. Full variable domain (rest looked up from reference TRBV7-2 and TRBJ2-1): GAGVSQSPSNKVTEKGKDVELRCDPISGHTALYWYRQSLGQGLEFLIYFQGNSAPDKSGLPSDRFSAERTGGSVSTLTIQRTQQEDSAVYLCASSLFVAAWGNNEQFFGPGTRLTVL.

This clonotype was seen many times. V usage is TRBV11-1 and J usage is TRBJ2-2; D uncertain. CDR3 length: 15 residues. Deletions cut 1 base from V and 1 base from J, with 7 bases between. The germline CDR1 and CDR2 sequences are SGHAT and FQDESV (reference sequence). The CDR3 DNA follows: TGTGCCAGCAGCTTAGTCGGCCTGAACACCGGGGAGCTGTTTTTT. It translates to CASSLVGLNTGELFF.

This clonotype was recorded many times. The chain has TRBV2 and TRBJ2-5, with 8 nucleotides matching TRBD1. Germline V gene sequence: CDR1 SNHLY, CDR2 FYNNEI. V was pared by 6 bases and J by 3 bases, with 6 bases of the junction left unmatched. There are 14 residues in the CDR3. Here the CDR3 DNA reads TGTGCCAGCAGAGAACAGACAGGGGAAGAGACCCAGTACTTC. Amino acid sequence: CASREQTGEETQYF.

This clonotype turned up a few times. The chain combines TRBV29-1 with TRBJ2-5; 13 nucleotides line up with TRBD2. From germline, CDR1 is SQVTM and CDR2 ANQGSEA. The length of the CDR3 is 14 residues. Trimming took 3 bases from V and 3 from J; bases not matched to a gene: 1. The CDR3 DNA reads TGCAGCGTTGATGGACTAGCGGGAGAAGAGACCCAGTACTTC. Residues: CSVDGLAGEETQYF.

This clonotype has at least ten counts. V gene TRBV28 combines with J gene TRBJ1-2; D is undetermined. Looked up from germline, CDR1 is MDHEN and CDR2 is SYDVKM. V dropped 2 bases and J dropped 6 bases, with 10 bases sitting between them. The CDR3 is 13 amino acids. The DNA of the CDR3 is TGTGCCAGCAGTTTAGGCATGCCCAATGGCTACACCTTC. This gives the protein CASSLGMPNGYTF.

This clonotype was seen many times. The V and J genes are TRBV11-2 and TRBJ2-7; D is ambiguous. The CDR3 has 12 amino acids. Germline-derived CDR1 and CDR2 are SGHAT and FQNNGV. V lost 5 bases to trimming and J lost 5 bases, with 10 bases between them. The CDR3 DNA is TGTGCCAGCAGCAAGCAGAACCACGAGCAGTACTTC. It translates to CASSKQNHEQYF.

This clonotype was detected ten times or more. The rearrangement joins TRBV5-1 to TRBJ2-3; 14 bases are shared with TRBD2. Germline CDR1 reads SGHRS; CDR2 reads YFSETQ. The CDR3 runs 17 residues. V lost 2 bases, J lost 4 bases, and 6 bases stayed unmatched. The CDR3 DNA follows: TGCGCCAGCAGCTTTAACCCGGGACTAGCGGGAGCAGATACGCAGTATTTT. Amino acids: CASSFNPGLAGADTQYF.

The genes are TRBV14 and TRBJ1-6; TRBD1 aligns across 8 bases. V shed 5 bases and J 9 bases; nucleotides not matched to a gene: 9. The CDR3 has 15 amino acids. Germline lookup yields CDR1 SGHDN and CDR2 FVKESK. CDR3 in DNA: TGTGCCAGCAGCTCCGGGACAGGACGGAGTTCACCCCTCCACTTT. Its protein product is CASSSGTGRSSPLHF.

In its sample, this clonotype was seen many times. This rearrangement joins TRBV2 to TRBJ2-3; tentative D call: TRBD2 (6 bases). The CDR3 runs to 13 residues. V gave up 0 bases and J gave up 6 bases, with 7 bases separating them. Germline CDR1 and CDR2: SNHLY and FYNNEI. The DNA for the CDR3 is TGTGCCAGCAGTGAAGCGGGAGGTGATACGCAGTATTTT. Its protein is CASSEAGGDTQYF.